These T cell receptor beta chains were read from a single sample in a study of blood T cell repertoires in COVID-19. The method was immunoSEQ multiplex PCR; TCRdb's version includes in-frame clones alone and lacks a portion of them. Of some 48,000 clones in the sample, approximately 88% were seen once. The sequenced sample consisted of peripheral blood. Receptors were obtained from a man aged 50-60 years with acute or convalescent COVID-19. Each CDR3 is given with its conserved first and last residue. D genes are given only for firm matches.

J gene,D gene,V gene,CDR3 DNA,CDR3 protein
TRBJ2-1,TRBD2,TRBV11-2,TGTGCCAGCAGCTTAGTTGCGGGGGTTGGGTTCTTC,CASSLVAGVGFF
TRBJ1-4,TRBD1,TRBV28,TGTGCCAGCAGTAGCTACAGGGGGCGATCGGTAAAACTGTTTTTT,CASSSYRGRSVKLFF
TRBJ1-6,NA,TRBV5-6,TGTGCCAGCAGGCACAGGGTGAACAATTCACCCCTCCACTTT,CASRHRVNNSPLHF
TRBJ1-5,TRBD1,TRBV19,TGTGCCAGTAGTATAGGACCAGGGGGTGGGAGCAATCAGCCCCAGCATTTT,CASSIGPGGGSNQPQHF
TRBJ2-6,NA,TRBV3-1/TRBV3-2,TGTGCCAGCAGCACCGACAGAACTGGGGCCAACGTCCTGACTTTC,CASSTDRTGANVLTF
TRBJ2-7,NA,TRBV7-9,TGTGCCAGCAGCTTAGCGTTTACAGGGTACGAGCAGTACTTC,CASSLAFTGYEQYF
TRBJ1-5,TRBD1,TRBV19,TGTGCCAGCGGACAGGGGAATTACCAGCCCCAGCATTTT,CASGQGNYQPQHF
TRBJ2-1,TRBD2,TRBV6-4,TGTGCCAGCAGTGTACTAGCGGGAGGCAATGAGCAGTTCTTC,CASSVLAGGNEQFF
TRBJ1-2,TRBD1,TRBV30,TGTGCCTGGAGGAGGGACAGGACCTATGGCTACACCTTC,CAWRRDRTYGYTF
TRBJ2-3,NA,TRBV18,TGTGCCAGCTCACCTAACACAGATACGCAGTATTTT,CASSPNTDTQYF
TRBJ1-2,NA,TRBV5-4,TGTGCCAGCAGCTCACAGGGTTACGGCTACACCTTC,CASSSQGYGYTF